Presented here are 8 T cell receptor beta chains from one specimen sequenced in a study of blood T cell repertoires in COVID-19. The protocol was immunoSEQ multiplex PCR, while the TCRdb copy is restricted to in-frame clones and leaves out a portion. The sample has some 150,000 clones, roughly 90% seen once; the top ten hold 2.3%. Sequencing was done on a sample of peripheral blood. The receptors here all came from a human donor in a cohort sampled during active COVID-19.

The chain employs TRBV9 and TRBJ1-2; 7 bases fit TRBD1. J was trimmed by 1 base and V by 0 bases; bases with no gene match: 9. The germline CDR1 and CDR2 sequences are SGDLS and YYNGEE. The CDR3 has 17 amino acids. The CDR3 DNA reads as TGTGCCAGCAGCGTAGGAATAGGGGGCGAGAATAACTATGGCTACACCTTC. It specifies CASSVGIGGENNYGYTF.

CDR3 sequence: CASSPRTGSSSPLHF. The CDR3 DNA is TGCGCCAGCAGCCCTCGGACAGGGAGCAGCTCACCCCTCCACTTT. V usage is TRBV4-3 and J usage is TRBJ1-6; 8 nucleotides line up with TRBD1. Germline CDR1 reads LGHNA; CDR2 reads YSLEER. V lost 4 bases and J lost 10; bases outside the gene matches: 9. The CDR3 loop spans 15 amino acids.

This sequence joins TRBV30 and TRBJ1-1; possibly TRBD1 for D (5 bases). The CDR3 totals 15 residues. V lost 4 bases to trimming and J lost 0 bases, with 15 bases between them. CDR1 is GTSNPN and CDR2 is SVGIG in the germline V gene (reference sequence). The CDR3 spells CAWTLQGGMNTEAFF. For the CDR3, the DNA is TGTGCCTGGACGCTTCAGGGCGGTATGAACACTGAAGCTTTCTTT.

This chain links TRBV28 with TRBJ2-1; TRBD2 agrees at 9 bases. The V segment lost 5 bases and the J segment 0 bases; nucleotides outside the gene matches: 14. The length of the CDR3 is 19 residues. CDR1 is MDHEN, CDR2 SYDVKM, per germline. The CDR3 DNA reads TGTGCCAGCAGTGGGTTGGGTAGCGGGAGCCAAAGCTCCTACAATGAGCAGTTCTTC. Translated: CASSGLGSGSQSSYNEQFF. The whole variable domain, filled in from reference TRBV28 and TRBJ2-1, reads DVKVTQSSRYLVKRTGEKVFLECVQDMDHENMFWYRQDPGLGLRLIYFSYDVKMKEKGDIPEGYSVSREKKERFSLILESASTNQTSMYLCASSGLGSGSQSSYNEQFFGPGTRLTVL.

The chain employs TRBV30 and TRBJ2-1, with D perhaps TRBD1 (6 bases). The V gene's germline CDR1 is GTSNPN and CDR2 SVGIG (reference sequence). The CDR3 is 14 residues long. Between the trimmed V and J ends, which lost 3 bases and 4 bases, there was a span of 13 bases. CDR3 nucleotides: TGTGCCTGGAGGGCAGGGGCCCTTTACAATGAGCAGTTCTTC. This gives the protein CAWRAGALYNEQFF.

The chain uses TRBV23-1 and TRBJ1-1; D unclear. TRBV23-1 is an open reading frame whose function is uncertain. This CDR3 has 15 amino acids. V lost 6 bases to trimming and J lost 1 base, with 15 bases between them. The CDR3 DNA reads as TGCGCCAGCAGCCCCCCAGGTAGACCGAACACTGAAGCTTTCTTT. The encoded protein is CASSPPGRPNTEAFF.

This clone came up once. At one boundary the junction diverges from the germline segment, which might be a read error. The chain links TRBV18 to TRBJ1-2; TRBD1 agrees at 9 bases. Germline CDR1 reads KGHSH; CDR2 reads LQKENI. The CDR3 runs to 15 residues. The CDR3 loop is CASSPPDRGKYGYTF. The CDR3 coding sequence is TGTGCCAGCTCCCCACCGGACAGGGGAAAATATGGCTACACCTTC. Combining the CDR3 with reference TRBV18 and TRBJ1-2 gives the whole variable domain NAGVMQNPRHLVRRRGQEARLRCSPMKGHSHVYWYRQLPEEGLKFMVYLQKENIIDESGMPKERFSAEFPKEGPSILRIQQVVRGDSAAYFCASSPPDRGKYGYTFGSGTRLTVV.

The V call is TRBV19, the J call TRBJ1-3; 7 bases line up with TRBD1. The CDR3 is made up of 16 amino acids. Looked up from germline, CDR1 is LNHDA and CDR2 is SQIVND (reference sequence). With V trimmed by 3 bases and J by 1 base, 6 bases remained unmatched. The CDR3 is CASSIRDRSSGNTIYF. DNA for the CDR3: TGTGCCAGTAGTATCCGGGACAGATCTTCTGGAAACACCATATATTTT. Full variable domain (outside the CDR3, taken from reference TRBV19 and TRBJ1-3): DGGITQSPKYLFRKEGQNVTLSCEQNLNHDAMYWYRQDPGQGLRLIYYSQIVNDFQKGDIAEGYSVSREKKESFPLTVTSAQKNPTAFYLCASSIRDRSSGNTIYFGEGSWLTVV.